Each of the 14 T cell receptor beta chains below was sequenced from the same sample in a study of vaccination and CD4 T cells after COVID-19 (dated by TCRdb to 2022 to 2024). Preparation of the library involved PCR. Sequencing instrument: Illumina iSeq 100. DNA from cultured CD4+ T cells was subjected to TCR sequencing with the Oncomine TCR Beta short-read assay at the Johns Hopkins FTIC core. TCRdb cleaned the public reads at Q25 with fastp, built clones with MiXCR and kept in-frame beta chains. Each entry merges the rows of one CDR3 protein and shows their most common DNA and genes. Recorded for this sample are about 7,600 distinct CDR3 sequences; 60% to 80% of them occurred a single time. The top ten clonotypes cover around 21% of the sample. These receptors' targets are unknown. What the treatment or condition label conveys for this sample: roughly ten-day PBMC culture with coronavirus spike peptide pools or control peptides (ViraFEST assay).

Sequenced material: cultured CD4+ T cells from blood, taken after SARS-CoV-2 vaccination. The receptors shown here come from a human donor with COVID-19.

The chain uses TRBV25-1 and TRBJ2-7, with D possibly called TRBD1 or TRBD2 (5 bases each). V was shortened by 6 bases and J by 2 bases, with 11 bases between the two germline ends. Germline CDR1 MGHDK, CDR2 SYGVNS. This CDR3 is built from 13 residues. As DNA, the CDR3 is TGTGCCAGCAGACCCCTGGGGGCCTACGAGCAGTACTTC. Translation gives CASRPLGAYEQYF.

This clonotype was seen only a few times. The CDR3 spells CASSRDGNTEAFF. CDR3 nucleotide sequence: TGTGCCAGCAGCCGGGACGGGAACACTGAAGCTTTCTTT. The J gene is TRBJ1-1, the V gene TRBV6-1; TRBD1 is a possible D gene (5 bases). Germline loops: CDR1 MNHNS, CDR2 SASEGT. The germline V and J ends were trimmed by 6 bases and 1 base, with 9 bases remaining between them. There are 13 residues in the CDR3.

J is TRBJ2-7 and V is TRBV28, with D unresolved. V was shortened by 2 bases and J by 3 bases, with 5 bases between the two germline ends. The CDR3 length is 12 residues. Germline V lookup: CDR1 MDHEN, CDR2 SYDVKM. CDR3 loop: CASSLRVYEQYF. CDR3 nucleotides: TGTGCCAGCAGTTTAAGGGTCTACGAGCAGTACTTC.

This chain links TRBV4-1 with TRBJ2-5; weak D call: TRBD1 (6 bases). V shed 1 base and J shed 3 bases, with 9 bases lying between them. Germline V lookup: CDR1 MGHRA, CDR2 YSYEKL. The CDR3 is 14 amino acids. CDR3 nucleotide sequence: TGCGCCAGCAGCCAAGCGTCAGGGGAAGAGACCCAGTACTTC. Translated, it gives CASSQASGEETQYF.

J is TRBJ2-3 and V is TRBV20-1; 9 positions agree with TRBD1. This CDR3 contains 15 residues. V was pared by 6 bases and J by 5 bases, with 12 bases of the junction left unmatched. Germline V CDR1 and CDR2: DFQATT, SNEGSKA (reference sequence). The CDR3 coding sequence is TGCAGTGCGATGGTACTACAGGGGGCTGGAGATACGCAGTATTTT. It is translated as CSAMVLQGAGDTQYF.

This chain joins TRBV20-1 and TRBJ2-2; D gene unclear. The germline V and J ends were trimmed by 2 bases and 3 bases, with 4 bases remaining between them. Germline CDR1 is DFQATT and CDR2 is SNEGSKA (reference sequence). The CDR3 totals 12 residues. The CDR3 sequence: CSARHYTGELFF. For the CDR3, the DNA is TGCAGTGCTAGACATTACACCGGGGAGCTGTTTTTT.

The chain combines TRBV20-1 with TRBJ2-5; 15 nucleotides agree with TRBD2. V lost 4 bases, J lost 4 bases, and 7 bases stayed unmatched. The CDR3 has 16 residues. Germline-derived CDR1 and CDR2 are DFQATT and SNEGSKA (reference sequence). CDR3 in amino acids: CSAKGLAGGWVETQYF. The CDR3 DNA sequence: TGCAGTGCTAAGGGACTAGCGGGGGGCTGGGTAGAGACCCAGTACTTC.

This clonotype is a singleton in its sample. The gene calls are TRBV27 and TRBJ2-6; D possibly corresponds to TRBD1 (5 bases). The CDR3 runs to 14 residues. Germline-derived CDR1 and CDR2 are MNHEY and SMNVEV (reference sequence). V was trimmed by 3 bases and J by 4 bases, leaving 7 bases between them. Here the CDR3 reads CASSFRAGANVLTF. The CDR3 DNA reads as TGTGCCAGCAGTTTCAGGGCAGGGGCCAACGTCCTGACTTTC.

This clonotype has only one observation. The rearrangement joins TRBV7-6 to TRBJ1-2, with a tentative D call TRBD1 (6 bases). The CDR3 has 13 amino acids. Between the trimmed V and J ends, which lost 3 bases and 6 bases, there was a span of 11 bases. CDR1 SGHVS and CDR2 FNYEAQ come from the germline V gene. The CDR3 DNA is TGTGCCAGCAGCTTCCTACAGGGAGATGGCTACACCTTC. Its protein is CASSFLQGDGYTF.

The chain uses TRBV5-4 and TRBJ1-1; TRBD1 is a possible D gene (6 bases). The V gene lost 7 bases and the J gene lost 1 base, with 17 bases spanning the gap. The CDR3 sequence is 15 residues long. Germline V gene lookup returns CDR1 SGHNT and CDR2 YYREEE (reference sequence). CDR3 in amino acids: CASYPWGRGNTEAFF. CDR3 bases: TGTGCCAGCTACCCTTGGGGCAGGGGGAACACTGAAGCTTTCTTT.

This chain uses TRBV7-2 with TRBJ1-5; D not resolved. The V and J ends lost 1 base and 6 bases respectively, with 7 bases between them. The CDR3 extends over 13 amino acids. Germline V gene lookup returns CDR1 SGHTA and CDR2 FQGNSA. This CDR3 reads CASSLEGSQPQHF. The CDR3, as DNA: TGTGCCAGCAGCTTAGAAGGGAGTCAGCCCCAGCATTTT. Complete variable domain (other parts from reference TRBV7-2 and TRBJ1-5): GAGVSQSPSNKVTEKGKDVELRCDPISGHTALYWYRQSLGQGLEFLIYFQGNSAPDKSGLPSDRFSAERTGGSVSTLTIQRTQQEDSAVYLCASSLEGSQPQHFGDGTRLSIL.

The chain links TRBV30 to TRBJ2-1; maybe TRBD2 (5 bases). This CDR3 comprises 15 residues. V dropped 3 bases and J dropped 0 bases, with 12 bases sitting between them. CDR1 GTSNPN and CDR2 SVGIG come from the germline V gene (reference sequence). CDR3: CAWSQDSISYNEQFF. In nucleotides, the CDR3 is TGTGCCTGGAGCCAGGACTCAATCTCCTACAATGAGCAGTTCTTC.

The genes are TRBV5-1 and TRBJ2-3; 8 nucleotides align to TRBD2. Germline-derived CDR1 and CDR2 are SGHRS and YFSETQ. This CDR3 is built from 15 residues. The trim removed 5 bases at V and 6 bases at J, leaving 11 bases unmatched. In nucleotides, the CDR3 is TGCGCCAGCAGACAAGCGGGGGCCAAGGGGGATACGCAGTATTTT. It is translated as CASRQAGAKGDTQYF.

This chain links TRBV6-1 with TRBJ2-1; D is perhaps TRBD1 or TRBD2 (5 bases each). V lost 3 bases, J lost 5 bases, and 20 bases lay in between. Germline assignment: CDR1 MNHNS and CDR2 SASEGT. The CDR3 is 17 amino acids. The CDR3 spells CASSDVLGKGRDNEQFF. CDR3 nucleotide sequence: TGTGCCAGCAGTGATGTCCTAGGAAAGGGGAGAGACAATGAGCAGTTCTTC.